These T cell receptor beta chains were read from a single sample in a study of CDR3 diversity in severe acne. Using its own MiXCR run on the PCR reads, TCRdb lists one record per CDR3 protein. This sample yields over 70,000 distinct CDR3 sequences, of which 45% to 55% are seen a single time; 14% belongs to the top ten. The sample comprised blood. Receptors were obtained from a male donor in good health, without acne. Each CDR3 is given with its conserved first and last residue. Fields, in order: V gene, clone size, D gene, J gene, CDR3 protein, CDR3 DNA. A D gene is named only where the DNA matches it firmly. Not all rows give a size; the values are once, few, many and, for expanded clones, a class.

>TRBV4-1|-|TRBD1|TRBJ2-7
CASSQTGQGRREQYF
TGCGCCAGCAGCCAAACCGGACAGGGGCGCAGGGAGCAGTACTTC
>TRBV5-8|many|TRBD1|TRBJ1-3
CASSQGTGTLRNTIYF
TGTGCCAGCAGCCAAGGGACAGGCACGCTTAGAAACACCATATATTTT
>TRBV20-1|-|TRBD2|TRBJ2-1
CSALTSGRENGQFF
TGCAGTGCTTTGACTAGCGGGAGGGAAAATGGGCAGTTCTTC
>TRBV10-1|-|-|TRBJ2-1
CASSETGDNEQFF
TGCGCCAGCAGTGAGACGGGGGACAATGAGCAGTTCTTC
>TRBV24-1|-|-|TRBJ1-1
CASSYSRAEAFF
TGTGCCAGCAGTTATTCGAGGGCTGAAGCTTTCTTT
>TRBV7-9|few|TRBD2|TRBJ2-7
CASSRGGGEQYF
TGTGCCAGCAGCCGGGGGGGGGGTGAGCAGTACTTC
>TRBV6-5|few|-|TRBJ1-5
CASRKTGDSNQPQHF
TGTGCCAGCAGGAAGACAGGAGATAGCAATCAGCCCCAGCATTTT
>TRBV15|medium-sized|-|TRBJ2-1
CATSRDRGARNEQFF
TGTGCCACCAGCAGAGATAGGGGGGCGCGAAATGAGCAGTTCTTC
>TRBV27|many|-|TRBJ2-5
CASRDDWRGLGETQYF
TGTGCCAGCAGAGACGACTGGAGGGGGCTCGGGGAGACCCAGTACTTC
>TRBV11-3|-|-|TRBJ2-6
CASSPGKSSGANVLTF
TGTGCCAGCAGCCCGGGCAAAAGCTCTGGGGCCAACGTCCTGACTTTC
>TRBV7-6|many|-|TRBJ1-1
CASSLDTGENTEAFF
TGTGCCAGCAGCTTAGACACAGGTGAGAACACTGAAGCTTTCTTT
>TRBV29-1|-|-|TRBJ2-7
CSVGGETYEQYF
TGCAGCGTTGGGGGCGAGACCTACGAGCAGTACTTC
>TRBV7-3|-|TRBD1|TRBJ1-4
CASSLTGGATNEKLFF
TGTGCCAGCAGCTTAACAGGGGGCGCAACTAATGAAAAACTGTTTTTT
>TRBV4-1|-|-|TRBJ2-5
CASSQDSGGKYEKLFFGSGTQYF
-
>TRBV29-1|-|-|TRBJ1-1
CSVAGYGVTEAFF
TGCAGCGTTGCAGGGTATGGGGTCACTGAAGCTTTCTTT
>TRBV2|-|-|TRBJ1-1
CASRSPALNEAFF
TGTGCCAGCAGATCCCCCGCACTCAATGAAGCTTTCTTT
>TRBV9|-|-|TRBJ1-2
CASSAAGEGPYGYTF
TGTGCCAGCAGCGCGGCCGGGGAGGGTCCCTATGGCTACACCTTC
>TRBV12-3/TRBV12-4|-|-|TRBJ2-7
CASSLEAGQYEQYF
TGTGCCAGCAGCCTCGAGGCAGGGCAATACGAGCAGTACTTC
>TRBV5-6|few|TRBD2|TRBJ2-7
CASSAGEDSYEQYF
TGTGCCAGCAGCGCGGGGGAAGACAGTTACGAGCAGTACTTC
>TRBV11-2|many|-|TRBJ1-2
CASEGRERGYTF
TGTGCCAGCGAGGGGAGGGAACGTGGCTACACCTTC
>TRBV5-1|-|-|TRBJ1-3
CASSPLGTIYGYTIYF
TGCGCCAGCAGCCCTTTAGGGACAATATATGGCTACACCATATATTTT
>TRBV7-2|-|-|TRBJ1-4
CASSFWGDNEKLFF
TGTGCCAGCAGCTTTTGGGGAGACAATGAAAAACTGTTTTTT
>TRBV2|-|-|TRBJ1-2
CASSESRGLEGYTF
TGTGCCAGCAGTGAATCAAGAGGTCTGGAAGGCTACACCTTC
>TRBV3-1|-|TRBD1|TRBJ1-5
CASSKGTGFRQPQHF
TGTGCCAGCAGCAAAGGGACAGGGTTCAGGCAGCCCCAGCATTTT
>TRBV7-8|-|-|TRBJ2-3
CASSSRTRGNTDTQYF
TGTGCCAGCAGCTCGCGGACAAGGGGGAACACAGATACGCAGTATTTT
>TRBV20-1|few|TRBD2|TRBJ2-1
CSARGTSGSNEQFF
TGCAGTGCTAGGGGAACTAGCGGGAGCAATGAGCAGTTCTTC
>TRBV9|-|-|TRBJ1-2
CASSVDTDGYTF
TGTGCCAGCAGCGTAGATACAGATGGCTACACCTTC
>TRBV11-2|many|-|TRBJ2-5
CASSSGTPHIVYF
TGTGCCAGCAGCTCCGGTACTCCTCACATCGTGTACTTC
>TRBV20-1|medium-sized|-|TRBJ1-2
CSASVGDGYTF
TGCAGTGCTAGTGTAGGGGATGGCTACACCTTC
>TRBV7-8|few|-|TRBJ2-7
CASSLRLGSYEQYF
TGTGCCAGCAGCCTACGGCTGGGGTCATACGAGCAGTACTTC
>TRBV2|few|-|TRBJ1-5
CASRSTGTNQPQHF
TGTGCCAGCAGATCCACAGGGACAAATCAGCCCCAGCATTTT
>TRBV2|-|-|TRBJ1-1
CASSERKENTEAFF
TGTGCCAGCAGTGAGCGGAAGGAGAACACTGAAGCTTTCTTC
>TRBV20-1|few|-|TRBJ1-1
CSASSLFEGPLNTEAFF
TGCAGTGCCAGCAGCTTGTTTGAGGGGCCATTGAACACTGAAGCTTTCTTT
>TRBV20-1|few|-|TRBJ2-7
CSARDTTRWYEQYF
TGCAGTGCTAGAGATACAACTAGGTGGTACGAGCAGTACTTC
>TRBV10-3|-|-|TRBJ2-5
CAISPSARSRVETQYF
TGTGCCATCAGCCCCTCGGCGCGTAGTAGAGTGGAGACCCAGTACTTC
>TRBV10-3|-|-|TRBJ2-5
CAIMVGRPYASRLHLRFGDQYF
-
>TRBV15|-|-|TRBJ1-4
CATSRDAQTRDEKLFF
TGTGCCACCAGCAGAGATGCTCAAACAAGAGATGAAAAACTGTTTTTT
>TRBV7-9|-|-|TRBJ1-4
CASSTTGSVEKLFF
TGTGCCAGCAGCACGACAGGTTCCGTTGAAAAACTGTTTTTT
>TRBV4-1|-|TRBD1|TRBJ1-2
CASSQDLGTGSAEGYTF
TGCGCCAGCAGCCAAGATTTGGGGACAGGGTCGGCGGAAGGCTACACCTTC
>TRBV18|-|TRBD1|TRBJ1-2
CASSPYTKGQGGGYTF
TGTGCCAGCTCACCGTACACTAAGGGACAGGGGGGTGGCTACACCTTC
>TRBV20-1|once|-|TRBJ2-3
CSSSSTDTQYF
TGCAGTTCCTCTAGCACAGATACGCAGTATTTT
>TRBV10-3|-|-|TRBJ2-5
CAIRRGGQETQYF
TGTGCCATCAGGAGGGGCGGACAAGAGACCCAGTACTTC
>TRBV5-1|few|TRBD2|TRBJ2-7
CASSATSGSPHEQYF
TGCGCCAGCAGCGCTACTAGCGGGAGTCCCCACGAGCAGTACTTC
>TRBV3-1|once|-|TRBJ1-1
CASSQDRALRGTEAFF
TGTGCCAGCAGCCAAGATAGAGCACTTAGGGGCACTGAAGCTTTCTTT
>TRBV29-1|few|-|TRBJ1-1
CSVDVLGQALEAFF
TGCAGCGTTGACGTTCTAGGGCAGGCACTTGAAGCTTTCTTT
>TRBV7-9|-|TRBD2|TRBJ2-7
CASSTPLGPGQRETYEQYF
TGTGCCAGCAGCACTCCACTAGGCCCGGGCCAGCGGGAGACGTACGAGCAGTACTTC
>TRBV7-9|few|-|TRBJ1-2
CASSLHRTHGYTF
TGTGCCAGCAGCTTACACAGGACCCATGGCTACACCTTC
>TRBV6-6|many|-|TRBJ1-1
CASSSIRTGNTEAFF
TGTGCCAGCAGTTCCATTAGGACGGGGAACACTGAAGCTTTCTTT
>TRBV20-1|-|TRBD1|TRBJ2-7
CSASGGQGYSYEQYF
TGCAGTGCTAGTGGGGGACAGGGCTATTCCTACGAGCAGTACTTC